This T cell receptor beta chain was identified during a study of cytomegalovirus exposure and HLA in healthy donors. Study-level background: From some 180 million T cells, an earlier analysis saw roughly 120 million unique TCR beta sequences.

60 Vbeta and 13 Jbeta primers were used in PCR. The data were produced by immunoSEQ multiplex PCR, yet TCRdb's version contains in-frame clones alone and is incomplete. This table has approximately 280,000 clones, 75% to 90% appearing once. Trimming took 4 bases from V and 2 from J; bases not matched to a gene: 10. The CDR3 spans 19 residues. Germline CDR1 SGDLS, CDR2 YYNGEE. Material: PBMCs. This TCR came from a middle-aged man in good health and CMV-seropositive. The V and J genes are TRBV9 and TRBJ2-6, with 12 bases lining up with TRBD2. CDR3 amino acids: CASSPGLAGTIAGANVLTF. CDR3 bases: TGTGCCAGCAGCCCCGGACTAGCGGGGACGATAGCTGGGGCCAACGTCCTGACTTTC.